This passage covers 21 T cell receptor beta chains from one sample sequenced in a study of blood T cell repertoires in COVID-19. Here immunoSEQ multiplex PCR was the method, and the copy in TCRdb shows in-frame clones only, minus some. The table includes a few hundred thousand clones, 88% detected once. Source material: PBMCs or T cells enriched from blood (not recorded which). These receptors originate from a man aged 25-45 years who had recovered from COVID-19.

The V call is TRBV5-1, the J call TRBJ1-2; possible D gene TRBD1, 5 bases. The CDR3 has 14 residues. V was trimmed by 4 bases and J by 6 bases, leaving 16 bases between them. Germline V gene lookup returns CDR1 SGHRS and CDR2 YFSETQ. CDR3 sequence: CASSAGRPLDGYTF. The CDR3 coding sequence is TGCGCCAGCAGCGCGGGACGGCCCCTAGATGGCTACACCTTC.

The CDR3 bases are TGTGCCAGCAGGATTGCACAGGGCTCCTACGAGCAGTACTTC. Translation: CASRIAQGSYEQYF. This chain joins TRBV6-5 and TRBJ2-7, with D possibly TRBD1 on 6 matching bases. This CDR3 has 14 amino acids. Germline V CDR1 and CDR2: MNHEY, SVGAGI. The V and J ends lost 6 bases and 0 bases respectively, with 12 bases between them.

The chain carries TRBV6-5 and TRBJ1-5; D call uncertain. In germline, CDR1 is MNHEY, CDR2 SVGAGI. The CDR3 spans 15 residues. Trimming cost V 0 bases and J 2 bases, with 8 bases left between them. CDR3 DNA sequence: TGTGCCAGCAGTTACTCGGGAGACGGCAATCAGCCCCAGCATTTT. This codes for CASSYSGDGNQPQHF.

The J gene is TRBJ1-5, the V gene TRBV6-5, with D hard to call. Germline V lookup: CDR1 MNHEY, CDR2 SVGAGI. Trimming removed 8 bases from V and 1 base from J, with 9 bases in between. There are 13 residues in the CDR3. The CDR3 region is CASGRTSNQPQHF. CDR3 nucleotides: TGTGCCAGCGGGCGTACGAGCAATCAGCCCCAGCATTTT.

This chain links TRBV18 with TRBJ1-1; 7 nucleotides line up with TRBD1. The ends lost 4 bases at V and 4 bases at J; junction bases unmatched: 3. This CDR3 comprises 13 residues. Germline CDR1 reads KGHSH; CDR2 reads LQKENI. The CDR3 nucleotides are TGTGCCAGCTCACAGGGGGCTGGCACTGAAGCTTTCTTT. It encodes CASSQGAGTEAFF.

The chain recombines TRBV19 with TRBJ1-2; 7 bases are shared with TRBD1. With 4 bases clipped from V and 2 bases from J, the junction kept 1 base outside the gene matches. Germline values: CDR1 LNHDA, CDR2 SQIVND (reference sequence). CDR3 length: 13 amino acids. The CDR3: CASSRGQNYGYTF. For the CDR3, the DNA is TGTGCCAGTAGTAGGGGACAGAACTATGGCTACACCTTC.

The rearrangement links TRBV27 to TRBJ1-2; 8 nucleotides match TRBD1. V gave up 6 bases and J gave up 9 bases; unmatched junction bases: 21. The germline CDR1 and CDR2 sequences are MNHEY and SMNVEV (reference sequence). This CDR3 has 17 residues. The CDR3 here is CASSAGGTGRAVRRYTF. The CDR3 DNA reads TGTGCCAGCAGCGCCGGGGGGACAGGCCGCGCGGTTAGGCGCTACACCTTC.

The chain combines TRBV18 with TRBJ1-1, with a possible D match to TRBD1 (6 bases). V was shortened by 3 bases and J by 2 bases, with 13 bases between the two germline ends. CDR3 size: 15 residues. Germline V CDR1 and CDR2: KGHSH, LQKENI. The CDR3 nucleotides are TGTGCCAGCTCACCGAAGCAGGGGCGTAACACTGAAGCTTTCTTT. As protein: CASSPKQGRNTEAFF.

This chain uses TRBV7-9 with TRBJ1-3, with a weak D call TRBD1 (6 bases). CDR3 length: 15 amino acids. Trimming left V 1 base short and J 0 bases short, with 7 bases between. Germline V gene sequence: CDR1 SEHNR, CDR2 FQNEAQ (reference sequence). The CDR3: CASSLGGPSGNTIYF. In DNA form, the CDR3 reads TGTGCCAGCAGCTTAGGGGGGCCCTCTGGAAACACCATATATTTT. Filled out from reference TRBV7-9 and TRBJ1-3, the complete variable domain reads DTGVSQNPRHKITKRGQNVTFRCDPISEHNRLYWYRQTLGQGPEFLTYFQNEAQLEKSRLLSDRFSAERPKGSFSTLEIQRTEQGDSAMYLCASSLGGPSGNTIYFGEGSWLTVV.

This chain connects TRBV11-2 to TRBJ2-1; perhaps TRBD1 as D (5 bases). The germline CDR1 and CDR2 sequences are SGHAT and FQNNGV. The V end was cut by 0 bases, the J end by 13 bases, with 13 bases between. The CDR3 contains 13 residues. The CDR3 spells CASSLDDRRDQFF. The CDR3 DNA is TGTGCCAGCAGCTTAGATGACAGAAGAGATCAGTTCTTC.

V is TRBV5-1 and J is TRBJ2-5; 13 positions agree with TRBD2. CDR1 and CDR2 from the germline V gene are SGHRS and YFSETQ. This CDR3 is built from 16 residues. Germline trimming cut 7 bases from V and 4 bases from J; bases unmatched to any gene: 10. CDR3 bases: TGCGCCAGCGGAAGGACTAGCGGGGGAGGGGGAGAGACCCAGTACTTC. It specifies CASGRTSGGGGETQYF.

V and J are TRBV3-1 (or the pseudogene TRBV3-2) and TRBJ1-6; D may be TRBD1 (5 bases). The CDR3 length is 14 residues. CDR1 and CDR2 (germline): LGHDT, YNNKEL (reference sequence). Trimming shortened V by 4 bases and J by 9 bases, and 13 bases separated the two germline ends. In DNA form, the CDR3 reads TGTGCCAGCAGCCTCCTAGGGGAGGGTTCACCCCTCCACTTT. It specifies CASSLLGEGSPLHF.

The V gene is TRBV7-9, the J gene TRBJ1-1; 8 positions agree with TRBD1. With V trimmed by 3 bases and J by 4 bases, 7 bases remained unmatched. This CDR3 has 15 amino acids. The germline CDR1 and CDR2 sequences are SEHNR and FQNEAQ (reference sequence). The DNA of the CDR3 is TGTGCCAGCAGCTTGACAGGGGACGGAGCCACTGAAGCTTTCTTT. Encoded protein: CASSLTGDGATEAFF.

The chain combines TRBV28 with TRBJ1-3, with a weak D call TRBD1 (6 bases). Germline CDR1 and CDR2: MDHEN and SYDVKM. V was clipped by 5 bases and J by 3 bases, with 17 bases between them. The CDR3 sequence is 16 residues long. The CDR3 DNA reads TGTGCCAGCAGTCTCCCGCAGGGGCTTGGTGGAAACACCATATATTTT. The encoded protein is CASSLPQGLGGNTIYF.

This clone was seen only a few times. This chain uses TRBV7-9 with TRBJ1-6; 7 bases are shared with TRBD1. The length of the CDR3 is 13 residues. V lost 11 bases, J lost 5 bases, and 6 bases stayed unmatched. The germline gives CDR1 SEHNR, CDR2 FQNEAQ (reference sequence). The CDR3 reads CAGGQHDNSPLHF. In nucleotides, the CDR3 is TGTGCCGGGGGACAGCATGATAATTCACCCCTCCACTTT.

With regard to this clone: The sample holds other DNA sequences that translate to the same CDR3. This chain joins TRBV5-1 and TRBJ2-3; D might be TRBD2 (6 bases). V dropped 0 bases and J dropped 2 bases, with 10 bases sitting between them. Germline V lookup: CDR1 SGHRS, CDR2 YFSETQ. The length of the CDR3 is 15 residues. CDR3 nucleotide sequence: TGCGCCAGCAGCTTGGATGGAGGGGTCACAGATACGCAGTATTTT. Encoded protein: CASSLDGGVTDTQYF.

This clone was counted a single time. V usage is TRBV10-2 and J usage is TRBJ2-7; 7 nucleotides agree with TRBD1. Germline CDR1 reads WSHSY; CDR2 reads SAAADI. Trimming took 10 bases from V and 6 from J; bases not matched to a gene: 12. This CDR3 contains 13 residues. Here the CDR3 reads CATRDRVVGEQYF. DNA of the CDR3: TGCGCCACCAGAGACAGGGTGGTGGGCGAGCAGTACTTC.

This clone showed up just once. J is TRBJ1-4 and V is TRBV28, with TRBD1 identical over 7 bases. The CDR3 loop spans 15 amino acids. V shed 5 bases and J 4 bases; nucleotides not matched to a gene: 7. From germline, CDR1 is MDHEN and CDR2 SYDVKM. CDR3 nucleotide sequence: TGTGCCAGCAGTCCCACCGGGACAGTTAATGAAAAACTGTTTTTT. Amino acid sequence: CASSPTGTVNEKLFF.

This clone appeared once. The CDR3 sequence is CASSQGDWITEAFF. The CDR3 DNA is TGTGCCAGCAGTCAGGGGGACTGGATCACTGAAGCTTTCTTT. The J gene is TRBJ1-1, the V gene TRBV7-9; 7 bases fit TRBD1. With 6 bases clipped from V and 4 bases from J, the junction kept 8 bases outside the gene matches. Germline lookup yields CDR1 SEHNR and CDR2 FQNEAQ (reference sequence). The CDR3 length is 14 residues.

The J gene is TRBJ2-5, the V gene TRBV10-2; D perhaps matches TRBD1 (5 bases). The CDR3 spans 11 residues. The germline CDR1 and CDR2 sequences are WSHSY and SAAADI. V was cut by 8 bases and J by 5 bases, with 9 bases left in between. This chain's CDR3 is CASGSGETQYF. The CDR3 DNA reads TGCGCCAGCGGCTCAGGGGAGACCCAGTACTTC.

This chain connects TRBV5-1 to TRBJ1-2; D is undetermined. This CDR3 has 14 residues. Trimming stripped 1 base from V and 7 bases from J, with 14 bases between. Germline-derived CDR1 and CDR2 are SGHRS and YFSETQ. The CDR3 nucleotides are TGCGCCAGCAGCTTGACTTCCGGGTCGAGTGGCTACACCTTC. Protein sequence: CASSLTSGSSGYTF.